A single sample is the source of the 14 T cell receptor beta chains below, sequenced in a study of regulatory T cells in long-lasting Graves disease (dated by TCRdb to the early 2020s). Receptor libraries were prepared by multiplex PCR. TCRdb names Illumina HiSeq 4000 as the instrument used. To build TCR beta libraries, CDR3 regions were amplified by Arm-PCR using iRepertoire HTBI primers. Using fastp at Q25 and MiXCR, TCRdb reprocessed the public reads and kept productive beta chains. Rows matching on CDR3 protein sequence are summarized as one entry with the most common DNA and genes. Recorded for this sample are about 420,000 distinct CDR3 sequences; over 15% of them occurred a single time. The ten largest make up 20% to 25% of the sample. This sample's time point label indicates: newly diagnosed GD, antithyroid drugs for less than 3 months. For both TCR sequencing and RNA sequencing, RNA was extracted from PBMCs in TRIzol.

The same sample was also used in a study of T cells in Graves' hyperthyroidism and ophthalmopathy.

This sample comprised peripheral blood mononuclear cells (PBMCs), obtained at new diagnosis, from a patient treated with antithyroid drugs. Every receptor here comes from a woman under 30 with Graves disease. Donor details come from another sample of the same person, matched by shared clones.

This clonotype was seen repeatedly, ten times or more. This rearrangement joins TRBV5-5 to TRBJ2-3, with 8 nucleotides matching TRBD1. Germline CDR1 is SGHKS and CDR2 is YYEKEE (reference sequence). J gave up 6 bases and V 2 bases, and 14 bases lay outside the gene matches. CDR3 length equals 17 residues. The CDR3: CASSFPVGTGGADTQYF. The CDR3 bases are TGTGCCAGCAGCTTCCCTGTGGGGACAGGAGGGGCCGATACGCAGTATTTT.

This clonotype was detected ten times or more. This rearrangement joins TRBV12-3 or TRBV12-4 to TRBJ1-1; perhaps TRBD1 as D (5 bases). The CDR3 contains 16 residues. The germline V and J ends were trimmed by 6 bases and 1 base, with 18 bases remaining between them. The CDR3 DNA sequence: TGTGCCAGCAGCCGAAGGGGCCCCTGGGGGAACACTGAAGCTTTCTTT. Translating it yields CASSRRGPWGNTEAFF.

This clonotype was counted ten times or more. The CDR3 region has the DNA TGTGCCAGCAGCCCTTTTTCTGAGTACGAGCAGTACTTC. Amino acid sequence: CASSPFSEYEQYF. The rearrangement joins TRBV28 to TRBJ2-7; D remains unclear. V was cut by 6 bases and J by 4 bases, with 13 bases left in between. CDR1 MDHEN and CDR2 SYDVKM come from the germline V gene. CDR3 length: 13 amino acids.

This clonotype occurred a few times. The V gene is TRBV7-9, the J gene TRBJ1-2; 10 positions agree with TRBD1. J was trimmed by 6 bases and V by 5 bases; bases with no gene match: 9. The CDR3 sequence is 15 residues long. Germline V gene lookup returns CDR1 SEHNR and CDR2 FQNEAQ (reference sequence). For the CDR3, the DNA is TGTGCCAGCAGCATATATGACAGGGGGCTTGATGGCTACACCTTC. Translation gives CASSIYDRGLDGYTF.

At least ten counts were recorded for this clonotype. The V gene is TRBV9, the J gene TRBJ2-7; TRBD2 matches at 11 bases. CDR3 length: 15 residues. J gave up 6 bases and V 1 base, and 6 bases lay outside the gene matches. In germline, CDR1 is SGDLS, CDR2 YYNGEE. CDR3 in amino acids: CASSVQLAGVGEQYF. The CDR3 nucleotides are TGTGCCAGCAGCGTACAACTAGCGGGAGTAGGCGAGCAGTACTTC. The variable domain in full, completed from reference TRBV9 and TRBJ2-7, reads DSGVTQTPKHLITATGQRVTLRCSPRSGDLSVYWYQQSLDQGLQFLIQYYNGEERAKGNILERFSAQQFPDLHSELNLSSLELGDSALYFCASSVQLAGVGEQYFGPGTRLTVT.

On this clonotype itself: A read error likely explains this, since a far larger clone differs by one base. The rearrangement joins TRBV7-9 to TRBJ2-7; 11 bases map to TRBD2. CDR3 length: 16 amino acids. Germline CDR1 reads SEHNR; CDR2 reads FQNEAQ (reference sequence). V shed 5 bases and J 3 bases; nucleotides not matched to a gene: 9. CDR3 bases: TGTGCCAGCAGCGCAACGACTAGCGGGGCACACTACGAGCAGTACTTC. Translated: CASSATTSGAHYEQYF.

The table lists this clonotype with many counts. The genes are TRBV12-3 or TRBV12-4 and TRBJ2-7, with D unclear. The CDR3 length is 12 residues. V was pared by 3 bases and J by 6 bases, with 9 bases between. The CDR3 nucleotides read TGTGCCAGCAGTTTCTCGGAAGGCGAGCAGTACTTC. Translation: CASSFSEGEQYF.

This clonotype was counted at least ten times. This chain uses TRBV15 with TRBJ1-1; 10 bases map to TRBD1. The CDR3 runs 14 residues. Germline V gene data show CDR1 as LNHNV and CDR2 as YYDKDF (reference sequence). Losses at the gene ends were 5 bases for V and 3 bases for J; bases not matched to a gene: 3. The CDR3 region has the DNA TGTGCCACCAGCGCCGGGACAGGGGACACTGAAGCTTTCTTT. Translating gives CATSAGTGDTEAFF.

This clonotype showed up many times. The chain carries TRBV30 and TRBJ1-5; 7 bases are shared with TRBD1. The CDR3 length is 17 residues. The J segment lost 4 bases and the V segment lost 1 base, leaving 13 bases of the junction unmatched. The germline CDR1 and CDR2 sequences are GTSNPN and SVGIG (reference sequence). CDR3 nucleotides: TGTGCCTGGAGTGCGCAGGAGACAGGGATGTGGAATCAGCCCCAGCATTTT. Its protein product is CAWSAQETGMWNQPQHF.

The V call is TRBV7-2, the J call TRBJ2-4, with 8 bases aligning to TRBD1. V lost 5 bases to trimming and J lost 6 bases; unmatched junction nucleotides: 6. Germline-derived CDR1 and CDR2 are SGHTA and FQGNSA. This CDR3 contains 14 residues. CDR3 sequence: CASSPGQGGNIQYF. As DNA, the CDR3 is TGTGCCAGCAGCCCCGGACAGGGCGGAAACATTCAGTACTTC.

This clonotype was observed at least ten times. The chain has TRBV20-1 and TRBJ2-5; TRBD2 aligns across 16 bases. Germline V gene sequence: CDR1 DFQATT, CDR2 SNEGSKA (reference sequence). J was trimmed by 5 bases and V by 3 bases; bases with no gene match: 15. The CDR3 totals 19 residues. The chain's CDR3 is CSARGGGLAGGRGMETQYF. CDR3 sequence (DNA): TGCAGTGCTAGGGGGGGGGGACTAGCGGGAGGGCGCGGGATGGAGACCCAGTACTTC.

This clonotype was recorded many times. The chain has TRBV2 and TRBJ2-7; 7 bases fit TRBD2. CDR3 length equals 14 residues. V gave up 9 bases and J gave up 3 bases; unmatched junction bases: 11. CDR1 and CDR2 (germline): SNHLY, FYNNEI. CDR3 DNA sequence: TGTGCCAGTCACAGAAGCGGGAATTTCTACGAGCAGTACTTC. Protein product: CASHRSGNFYEQYF.

This clonotype appeared many times. The chain uses TRBV25-1 and TRBJ2-5, with D perhaps matching TRBD1 (6 bases). Germline CDR1 is MGHDK and CDR2 is SYGVNS. The V gene lost 4 bases and the J gene lost 5 bases, with 8 bases spanning the gap. The CDR3 extends over 12 amino acids. The chain's CDR3 is CASSVRGETQYF. CDR3 sequence (DNA): TGTGCCAGCAGTGTTAGGGGGGAGACCCAGTACTTC.

The rearrangement links TRBV28 to TRBJ2-4, with D perhaps matching TRBD1 (5 bases). Trimming took 4 bases from V and 5 from J, leaving 9 bases between them. The CDR3 contains 13 residues. Germline V gene sequence: CDR1 MDHEN, CDR2 SYDVKM. In DNA form, the CDR3 reads TGTGCCAGCAGTTCAACGACAGAAAACATTCAGTACTTC. As protein: CASSSTTENIQYF.